This T cell receptor beta chain was obtained from a study of T cells after yellow fever vaccination. Notes on the study in general: Post-booster repertoires again held most primary-vaccination clones (about 95% CD4, 80% to 90% CD8).

From the 5' RACE reads, TCRdb called clonotypes with MiXCR, one entry per CDR3 protein. Of 300,000 to 350,000 distinct CDR3 sequences listed, about 4% are singletons. At least ten counts were recorded for this clonotype. Its antigen is currently unknown. This CDR3 region has 15 residues. Trimming shortened V by 0 bases and J by 7 bases, and 15 bases separated the two germline ends. CDR1 and CDR2 from the germline V gene are MNHEY and SVGAGI. The chain couples TRBV6-5 to TRBJ1-2; D may be TRBD1 (6 bases). This clonotype originated in a man aged 18 to 29 who received the YFV17D yellow fever vaccine. The sample in question was PBMCs, obtained 5 days after the yellow fever booster vaccination. This chain's CDR3 is CASSYSTGTSGGYTF. CDR3 in DNA: TGTGCCAGCAGTTACTCGACTGGGACATCGGGTGGCTACACCTTC.